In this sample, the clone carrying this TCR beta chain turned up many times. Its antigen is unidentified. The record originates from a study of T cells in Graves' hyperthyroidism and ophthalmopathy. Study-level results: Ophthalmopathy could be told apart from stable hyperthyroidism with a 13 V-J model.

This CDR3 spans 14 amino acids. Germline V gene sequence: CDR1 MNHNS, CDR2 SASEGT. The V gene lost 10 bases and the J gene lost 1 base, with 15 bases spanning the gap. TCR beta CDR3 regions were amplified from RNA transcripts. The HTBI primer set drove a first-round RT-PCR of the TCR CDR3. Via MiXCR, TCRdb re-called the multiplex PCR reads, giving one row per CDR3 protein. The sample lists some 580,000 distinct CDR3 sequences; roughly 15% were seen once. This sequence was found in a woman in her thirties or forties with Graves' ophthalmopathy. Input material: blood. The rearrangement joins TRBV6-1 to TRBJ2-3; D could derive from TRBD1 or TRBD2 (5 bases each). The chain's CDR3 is CATKTMGGTDTQYF. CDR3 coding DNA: TGTGCCACCAAAACAATGGGGGGCACAGATACGCAGTATTTT.